This TCR beta chain was identified in a study of shared clonotypes between healthy human individuals. CDR3 length equals 16 residues. Germline CDR1 SGHVS, CDR2 FQNEAQ. The ends lost 4 bases at V and 4 bases at J; junction bases unmatched: 7. Broader study findings: Among non-shared clonotypes, generation probabilities were lower than among those shared by all four donors.

Concerning this clone: Its antigen is still unknown.

Donors were healthy HIV-negative adults without recently reported acute infections or vaccinations. TCRdb's table, derived via immunoSEQ multiplex PCR, lists solely in-frame clones and lacks some. The table has over 850,000 clones, approximately 80% seen once. This TCR was recovered from a man aged 18 to 35 in good health. Some clones in this sample may be carry-over from other donors' samples. The sequenced material came from memory CD4+ T cells from PBMCs. Subset here: CD45RA-negative fraction. The chain employs TRBV7-8 and TRBJ2-1; 10 bases are shared with TRBD2. CDR3 DNA: TGTGCCAGCAGCTCAGAGGGACTAGCGACTTACAATGAGCAGTTCTTC. Residues: CASSSEGLATYNEQFF.